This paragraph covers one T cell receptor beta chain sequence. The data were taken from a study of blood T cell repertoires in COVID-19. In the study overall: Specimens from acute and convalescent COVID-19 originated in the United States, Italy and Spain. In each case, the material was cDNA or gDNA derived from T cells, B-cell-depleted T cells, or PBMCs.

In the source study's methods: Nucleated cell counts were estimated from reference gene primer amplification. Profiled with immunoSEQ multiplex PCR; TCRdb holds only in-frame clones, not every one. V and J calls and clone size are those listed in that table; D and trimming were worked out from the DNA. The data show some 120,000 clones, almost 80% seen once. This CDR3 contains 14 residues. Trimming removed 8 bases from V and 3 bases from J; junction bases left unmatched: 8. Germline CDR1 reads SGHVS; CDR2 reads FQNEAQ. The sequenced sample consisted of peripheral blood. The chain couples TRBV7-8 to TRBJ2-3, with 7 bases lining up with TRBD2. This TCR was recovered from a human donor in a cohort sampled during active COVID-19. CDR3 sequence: CASGSGGGTDTQYF. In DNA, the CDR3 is TGTGCCAGCGGGTCCGGGGGAGGGACAGATACGCAGTATTTT.